Listed below are T cell receptor beta chains from one sample, sequenced in a study of graft-versus-host responses after intestinal transplantation. For these TCRs, the target antigens are not known. TCRdb's copy holds only in-frame clones and misses some; the assay was immunoSEQ multiplex PCR. The sample lists 100,000 or so clones; more than 85% were seen once. The sample consisted of unstimulated CD4+ T cells sorted from spleen or lymph node cells, taken before transplant. Source of these receptors: a human donor who was the organ donor for an intestinal transplant. The CDR3 runs from the conserved cysteine through the conserved F or W. The D gene is left open where the match is weak. Rows give clone size only sometimes, using once, few, many, or a class for an expanded clone.

CDR3 DNA	CDR3 protein	V gene	J gene	clone size	D gene
TGTGCCAGTCGGACAGGGGACCCCACAGATACGCAGTATTTT	CASRTGDPTDTQYF	TRBV19	TRBJ2-3	NA	TRBD1
TGTGCCAGCAGCCCCGGTGCAAGGGGGAACACTGAAGCTTTCTTT	CASSPGARGNTEAFF	TRBV11-2	TRBJ1-1	NA	NA
TGCGCCAGCAGCCAAGTGCAGGGGGTGAACACTGAAGCTTTCTTT	CASSQVQGVNTEAFF	TRBV4-1	TRBJ1-1	NA	TRBD1
TGTGCCAGCAGGGTGACAGGGCAGATCTACGAGCAGTACTTC	CASRVTGQIYEQYF	TRBV28	TRBJ2-7	NA	TRBD1
TGTGCCAGCAGCTTAGAGGGAGATACTGAAGCTTTCTTT	CASSLEGDTEAFF	TRBV11-1	TRBJ1-1	once	NA
TGTGCCAGCAGCGTAGCCCCGTTGACCAACGAGCAGTACTTC	CASSVAPLTNEQYF	TRBV9	TRBJ2-7	NA	NA
TGCGCCAGCAGCTTGACGGACTATGGCTGCACCTTC	CASSLTDYGCTF	TRBV5-1	TRBJ1-2	NA	NA
TGTGCCAGCAGCCCAGGGACTAGCGGGGTGGAGACCCAGTACTTC	CASSPGTSGVETQYF	TRBV7-3	TRBJ2-5	NA	TRBD2
TGCGCCAGCAGCTTGGCCGGCATTTGGAATCAGCCCCAGCATTTT	CASSLAGIWNQPQHF	TRBV5-1	TRBJ1-5	NA	NA
TGTGCCAGCAGCTTAGTGCAACAGGGGGGGGAGCTGTTTTTT	CASSLVQQGGELFF	TRBV7-2	TRBJ2-2	few	TRBD1
TGTGCCAGCAGCTCAAGGGGGGGCACCGATGAGCAGTTCTTC	CASSSRGGTDEQFF	TRBV5-5	TRBJ2-1	NA	NA
TGTGCCAGCAGCTTAGGGGACCCACAGCCTCAAGAGACCCAGTACTTC	CASSLGDPQPQETQYF	TRBV7-9	TRBJ2-5	NA	NA
TGTGCCTGGAGCGTTTATAGCGGGAATACGCAGTATTTT	CAWSVYSGNTQYF	TRBV30	TRBJ2-3	NA	TRBD2
TGTGCCAGCAGCTTCATACGGACAGGGGGACATTCACCCCTCCACTTT	CASSFIRTGGHSPLHF	TRBV5-5	TRBJ1-6	NA	TRBD1
TGCGCCAGCAGCTTGGTCGGGGTTGCAGGGGGCATGGAGACCCAGTACTTC	CASSLVGVAGGMETQYF	TRBV5-1	TRBJ2-5	NA	TRBD1
TGTGCCAGCAGCCGACAGGGTTGGGACTATGGCTACACCTTC	CASSRQGWDYGYTF	TRBV6-5	TRBJ1-2	NA	TRBD1
TGTGCCAGCAGCCCCCTAGACAGGGGTAATGAAAAACTGTTTTTT	CASSPLDRGNEKLFF	TRBV14	TRBJ1-4	once	TRBD1
TGCGCCAGCAGTGAGTCGCCCACCGGGGAGACCCAGTACTTC	CASSESPTGETQYF	TRBV10-2	TRBJ2-5	NA	NA
TGTGCCAGCAGTTTATCGTGGGGAAGGGCCCATCAGCCCCAGCATTTT	CASSLSWGRAHQPQHF	TRBV27	TRBJ1-5	NA	NA
TGTGCCAGCAGCCCGGCAGGGAAAAAACTGTTTTTT	CASSPAGKKLFF	TRBV7-3	TRBJ1-4	NA	NA
TGTGCCACCAAGGGAGGGGTAACCTACGAGCAGTACTTC	CATKGGVTYEQYF	TRBV25-1	TRBJ2-7	NA	TRBD2
TGTGCCACCAGCAGGGAGGAACAGGGGATGGGCTACGAGCAGTACTTC	CATSREEQGMGYEQYF	TRBV15	TRBJ2-7	NA	TRBD1
TGCGCCAGCAGCGGAGGACGGGACGCAAGAGGGGAGCAGTACTTC	CASSGGRDARGEQYF	TRBV4-1	TRBJ2-7	NA	NA
TGTGCCAGTAGGGCTAGCGGGGGGGCCACAGATACGCAGTATTTT	CASRASGGATDTQYF	TRBV19	TRBJ2-3	NA	TRBD2
TGTGCCAGCAGGGGACAGGGGGATGAGCAGTTCTTC	CASRGQGDEQFF	TRBV2	TRBJ2-1	NA	TRBD1
TGTGCCTGGAGTACCCTACGGGGCCCGGAGACCCAGTACTTC	CAWSTLRGPETQYF	TRBV30	TRBJ2-5	NA	NA
TGCGCCAGCAGCTCTGGGACTCTCTCTAGCACAGATACGCAGTATTTT	CASSSGTLSSTDTQYF	TRBV5-1	TRBJ2-3	NA	NA
TGTGCCAGCAGTCCCCCGGACAGGCATACGACAGATACGCAGTATTTT	CASSPPDRHTTDTQYF	TRBV28	TRBJ2-3	NA	TRBD1
TGCGCCAGCAGCTCCCAGGGAGAGACCCAGTACTTC	CASSSQGETQYF	TRBV5-1	TRBJ2-5	once	NA
TGTGCCAGCAGCATCACGCGATGGAACGAGCAGTACTTC	CASSITRWNEQYF	TRBV6-6	TRBJ2-7	few	NA
TGTGCCAGCAGCGAAATAGCGGGGAGACAAGAGACCCAGTACTTC	CASSEIAGRQETQYF	TRBV2	TRBJ2-5	NA	TRBD2
TGTGCCAGCAGCTTAGGGCCCGGGGGAGGAGAGACCCAGTACTTC	CASSLGPGGGETQYF	TRBV7-2	TRBJ2-5	once	NA
TGTGCCAGTAAGGGAACATGGAGGACCGGGGAGCTGTTTTTT	CASKGTWRTGELFF	TRBV19	TRBJ2-2	NA	NA
TGTGCCAGCAGTTCCGGGACAGGGACTATGTGGGACTATGGCTACACCTTC	CASSSGTGTMWDYGYTF	TRBV28	TRBJ1-2	NA	TRBD1
TGTGCCAGCAGCCAAGATCCGAGGGATGAAAAACTGTTTTTT	CASSQDPRDEKLFF	TRBV4-2	TRBJ1-4	once	NA
TGTGCCAGCAGCCAGCCTGGGGGGGGCCTCGGCACAGATACGCAGTATTTT	CASSQPGGGLGTDTQYF	TRBV4-2	TRBJ2-3	NA	NA
TGTGCCTGGAGTGTAGGGGTAGACCGGGCCTCGGAAAAAAGGCACTATGGCTACACCTTC	CAWSVGVDRASEKRHYGYTF	TRBV30	TRBJ1-2	NA	NA
TGTGCCTGGAATATCGGGGGACCCAATGAGCAGTTCTTC	CAWNIGGPNEQFF	TRBV30	TRBJ2-1	NA	NA
TGTGCCAGCAGCCAAGCCCGGGGGGCCGTCTATGAGCAGTTCTTC	CASSQARGAVYEQFF	TRBV4-2	TRBJ2-1	NA	NA
TGTGCCAGCAGCCCGGACGGTAGCAATCAGCCCCAGCATTTT	CASSPDGSNQPQHF	TRBV5-8	TRBJ1-5	NA	NA
TGTGCCAGCAGTAGGGACAGGGGGTACGAGCAGTACTTC	CASSRDRGYEQYF	TRBV27	TRBJ2-7	NA	TRBD1
TGTGCCAGCAGCCGCCTTGGGGGCTTGTCTGAAGCTTTCTTT	CASSRLGGLSEAFF	TRBV6-1	TRBJ1-1	NA	NA
TGTGCCAGCAGCCGGACCGCGTTCCAGCAGTACTTC	CASSRTAFQQYF	TRBV7-9	TRBJ2-7	NA	NA
TGTGCCAGCAGTCCGGACAGGGGGGACTATGGCTACACCTTC	CASSPDRGDYGYTF	TRBV6-4	TRBJ1-2	once	TRBD1
TGTGCCAGCAGCGAGGGGGCGGCCGCTAATGAAAAACTGTTTTTT	CASSEGAAANEKLFF	TRBV7-2	TRBJ1-4	NA	TRBD1
TGCGCCAGCAGCTCCTACCAGCGTGGCGGGGAGCTGTTTTTT	CASSSYQRGGELFF	TRBV5-1	TRBJ2-2	NA	NA
TGTGCCAGCTCACCACCGGCCAGGGTTGCTGAAGCTTTCTTT	CASSPPARVAEAFF	TRBV18	TRBJ1-1	NA	NA
TGTGCCAGCAGCTTATCCGGAGGGGGTTCACCCCTCCACTTT	CASSLSGGGSPLHF	TRBV11-3	TRBJ1-6	NA	NA
TGTGCCATCAGTGAGCCGCCGGGGGGACGTTTGTATACGCAGTATTTT	CAISEPPGGRLYTQYF	TRBV10-3	TRBJ2-3	NA	TRBD2
TGTGCCAGCAGCTTCACAGAGAACACTGAAGCTTTCTTT	CASSFTENTEAFF	TRBV7-2	TRBJ1-1	NA	NA
TGTGCCATCAGCCGACAGGATTATGGCTACACCTTC	CAISRQDYGYTF	TRBV10-3	TRBJ1-2	NA	NA
TGCGCCAGCAGCTTGGGACAGGGGGGTACCTACGAGCAGTACTTC	CASSLGQGGTYEQYF	TRBV5-1	TRBJ2-7	NA	TRBD1
TGTGCCAGCAGCCGTACGGGGGGAGGGTACAATGAGCAGTTCTTC	CASSRTGGGYNEQFF	TRBV11-2	TRBJ2-1	NA	TRBD2
TGTGCCAGCCTTAGACTAGCCCTAAGCACAGATACGCAGTATTTT	CASLRLALSTDTQYF	TRBV2	TRBJ2-3	NA	TRBD2
TGTGCCAGCAGTGAATATCCTTGGCAAGAGGGATCACCCCTCCACTTT	CASSEYPWQEGSPLHF	TRBV25-1	TRBJ1-6	NA	NA
TGTGCCAGCAGCCAAGGCTCAGGGAAGGGCTCCTACGAGCAGTACTTC	CASSQGSGKGSYEQYF	TRBV14	TRBJ2-7	NA	NA
TGTGCCGGGAGATACAGTGAAGCTTTCTTT	CAGRYSEAFF	TRBV19	TRBJ1-1	NA	NA
TGTGCCAGCAGTTCAATAGGTGCCTACGAGCAGTACTTC	CASSSIGAYEQYF	TRBV28	TRBJ2-7	once	NA
TGTGCCAGCAGCTCGCTGCCTAATTCACCCCTCCACTTT	CASSSLPNSPLHF	TRBV7-9	TRBJ1-6	NA	NA
TGTGCCAGCAGCTTAATAGCGGGGGGGCCAGATACGCAGTATTTT	CASSLIAGGPDTQYF	TRBV11-2	TRBJ2-3	NA	TRBD2